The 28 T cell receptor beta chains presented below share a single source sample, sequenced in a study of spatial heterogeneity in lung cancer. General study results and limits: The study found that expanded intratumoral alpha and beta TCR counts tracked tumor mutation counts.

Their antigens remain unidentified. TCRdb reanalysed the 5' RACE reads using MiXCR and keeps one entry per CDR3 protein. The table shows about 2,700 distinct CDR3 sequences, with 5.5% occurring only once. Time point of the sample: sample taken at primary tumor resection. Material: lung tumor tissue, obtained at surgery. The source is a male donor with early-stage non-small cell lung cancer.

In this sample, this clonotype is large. CDR3 region: CASSYVGDSKETQYF. CDR3 coding DNA: TGTGCCAGCAGTTACGTTGGTGACAGCAAAGAGACCCAGTACTTC. The V call is TRBV6-2 or TRBV6-3, the J call TRBJ2-5; D possibly corresponds to TRBD1 (5 bases). Per the germline V gene, CDR1 is MNHEY and CDR2 is SVGEGT. The CDR3 is 15 amino acids. V was clipped by 2 bases and J by 3 bases, with 13 bases between them.

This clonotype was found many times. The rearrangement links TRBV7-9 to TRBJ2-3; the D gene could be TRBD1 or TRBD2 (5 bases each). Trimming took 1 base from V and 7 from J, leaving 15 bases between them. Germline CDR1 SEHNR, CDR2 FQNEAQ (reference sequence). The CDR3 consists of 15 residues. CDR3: CASSLVIRGVNTQYF. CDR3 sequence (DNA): TGTGCCAGCAGCTTAGTGATCCGGGGCGTGAATACGCAGTATTTT.

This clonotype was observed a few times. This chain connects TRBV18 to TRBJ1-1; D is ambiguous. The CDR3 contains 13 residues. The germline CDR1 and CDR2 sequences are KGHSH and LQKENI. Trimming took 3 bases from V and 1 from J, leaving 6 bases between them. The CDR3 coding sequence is TGTGCCAGCTCACCCTCTCCGAACACTGAAGCTTTCTTT. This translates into CASSPSPNTEAFF.

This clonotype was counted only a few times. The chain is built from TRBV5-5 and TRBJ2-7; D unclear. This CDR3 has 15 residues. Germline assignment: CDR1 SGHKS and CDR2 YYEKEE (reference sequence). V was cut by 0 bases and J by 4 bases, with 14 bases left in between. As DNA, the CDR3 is TGTGCCAGCAGCTTGGGCGTTAGCAGATATTACGAGCAGTACTTC. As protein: CASSLGVSRYYEQYF.

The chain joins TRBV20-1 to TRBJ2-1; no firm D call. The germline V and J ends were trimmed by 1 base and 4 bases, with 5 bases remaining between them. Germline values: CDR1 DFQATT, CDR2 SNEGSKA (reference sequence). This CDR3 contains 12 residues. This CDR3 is CSARAYYNEQFF. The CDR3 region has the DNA TGCAGTGCTAGAGCCTATTACAATGAGCAGTTCTTC.

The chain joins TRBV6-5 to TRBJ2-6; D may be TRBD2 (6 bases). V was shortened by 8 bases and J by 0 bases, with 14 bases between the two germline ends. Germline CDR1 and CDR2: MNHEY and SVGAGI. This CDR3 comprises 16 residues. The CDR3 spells CASGGTFSSGANVLTF. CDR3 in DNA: TGTGCCAGCGGAGGGACGTTCAGCTCTGGGGCCAACGTCCTGACTTTC.

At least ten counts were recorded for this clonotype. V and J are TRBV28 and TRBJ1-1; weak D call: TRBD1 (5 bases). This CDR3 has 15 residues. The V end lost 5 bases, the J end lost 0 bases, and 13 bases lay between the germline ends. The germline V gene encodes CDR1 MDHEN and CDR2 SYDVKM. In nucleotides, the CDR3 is TGTGCCAGCAGTATAGCCGGGACGCTGAACACTGAAGCTTTCTTT. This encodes CASSIAGTLNTEAFF.

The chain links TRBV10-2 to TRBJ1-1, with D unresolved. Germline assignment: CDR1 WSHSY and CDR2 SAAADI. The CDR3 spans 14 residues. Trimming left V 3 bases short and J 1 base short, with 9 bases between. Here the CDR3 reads CASSDQRQNTEAFF. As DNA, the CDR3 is TGCGCCAGCAGTGATCAACGACAGAACACTGAAGCTTTCTTT.

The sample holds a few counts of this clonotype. CDR3 DNA sequence: TGTGCCAGCATCGGGAGGGCCGGTGAGCAGTTCTTC. It encodes CASIGRAGEQFF. The chain carries TRBV27 and TRBJ2-1, with 8 bases matching TRBD2. The CDR3 extends over 12 amino acids. V shed 7 bases and J 9 bases; nucleotides not matched to a gene: 5. The germline V gene encodes CDR1 MNHEY and CDR2 SMNVEV (reference sequence).

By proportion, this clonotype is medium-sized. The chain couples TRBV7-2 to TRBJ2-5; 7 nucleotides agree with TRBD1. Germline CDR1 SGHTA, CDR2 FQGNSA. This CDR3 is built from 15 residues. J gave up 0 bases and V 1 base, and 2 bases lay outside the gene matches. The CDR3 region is CASSLVGGNQETQYF. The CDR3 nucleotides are TGTGCCAGCAGCTTAGTAGGGGGCAACCAAGAGACCCAGTACTTC.

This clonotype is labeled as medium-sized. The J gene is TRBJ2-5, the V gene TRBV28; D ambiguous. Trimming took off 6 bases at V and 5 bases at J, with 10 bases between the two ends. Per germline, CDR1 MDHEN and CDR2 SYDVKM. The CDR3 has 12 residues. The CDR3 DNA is TGTGCCAGCAGACTGTATGGGGAGACCCAGTACTTC. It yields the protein CASRLYGETQYF. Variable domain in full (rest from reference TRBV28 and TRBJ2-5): DVKVTQSSRYLVKRTGEKVFLECVQDMDHENMFWYRQDPGLGLRLIYFSYDVKMKEKGDIPEGYSVSREKKERFSLILESASTNQTSMYLCASRLYGETQYFGPGTRLLVL.

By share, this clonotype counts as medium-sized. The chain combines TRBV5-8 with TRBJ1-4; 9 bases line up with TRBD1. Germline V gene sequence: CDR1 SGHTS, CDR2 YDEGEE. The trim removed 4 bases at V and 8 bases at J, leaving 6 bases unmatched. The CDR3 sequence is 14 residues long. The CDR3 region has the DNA TGTGCCAGCAGCCAGGGACAGGGATCCGAAAAACTGTTTTTT. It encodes CASSQGQGSEKLFF.

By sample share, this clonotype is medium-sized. The CDR3 loop is CASSSQGSQPQHF. The CDR3 nucleotides read TGTGCCAGCAGTTCTCAGGGGAGTCAGCCCCAGCATTTT. The chain employs TRBV12-3 or TRBV12-4 and TRBJ1-5, with D perhaps TRBD1 (6 bases). V lost 4 bases to trimming and J lost 6 bases, with 10 bases between them. This CDR3 region has 13 residues.

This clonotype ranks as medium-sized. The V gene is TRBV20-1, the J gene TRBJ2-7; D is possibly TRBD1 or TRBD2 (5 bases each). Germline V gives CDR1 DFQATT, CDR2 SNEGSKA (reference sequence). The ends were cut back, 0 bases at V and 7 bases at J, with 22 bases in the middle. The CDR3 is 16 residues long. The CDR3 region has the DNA TGCAGTGCTAGAGATCAGGTGCGAGACAGCGGAGGAGAGCAGTACTTC. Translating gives CSARDQVRDSGGEQYF.

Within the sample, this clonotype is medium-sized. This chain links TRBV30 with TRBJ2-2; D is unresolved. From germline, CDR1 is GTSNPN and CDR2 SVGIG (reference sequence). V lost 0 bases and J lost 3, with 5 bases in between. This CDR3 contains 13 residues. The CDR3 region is CAWSVMDTGELFF. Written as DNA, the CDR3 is TGTGCCTGGAGTGTAATGGACACCGGGGAGCTGTTTTTT.

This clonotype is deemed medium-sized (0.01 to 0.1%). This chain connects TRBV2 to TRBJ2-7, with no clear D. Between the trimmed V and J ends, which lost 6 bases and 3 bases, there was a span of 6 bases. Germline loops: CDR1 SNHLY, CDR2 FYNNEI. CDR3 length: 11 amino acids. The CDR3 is CASRGSYEQYF. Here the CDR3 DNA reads TGTGCCAGCAGGGGCAGCTACGAGCAGTACTTC.

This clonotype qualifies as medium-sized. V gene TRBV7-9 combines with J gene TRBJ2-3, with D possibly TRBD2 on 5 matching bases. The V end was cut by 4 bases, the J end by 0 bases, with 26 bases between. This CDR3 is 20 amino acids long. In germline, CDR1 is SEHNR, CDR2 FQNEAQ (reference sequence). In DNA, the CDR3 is TGTGCCAGCAGCTCACAACCTCGGATCCATTTAGGCGGGAGCACAGATACGCAGTATTTT. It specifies CASSSQPRIHLGGSTDTQYF.

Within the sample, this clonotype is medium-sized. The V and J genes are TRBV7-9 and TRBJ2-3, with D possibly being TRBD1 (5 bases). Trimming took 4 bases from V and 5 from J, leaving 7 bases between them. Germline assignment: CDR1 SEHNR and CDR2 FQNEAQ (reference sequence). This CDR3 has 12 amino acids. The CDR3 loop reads CASSSGQDTQYF. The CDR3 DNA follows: TGTGCCAGCAGCTCAGGGCAAGATACGCAGTATTTT.

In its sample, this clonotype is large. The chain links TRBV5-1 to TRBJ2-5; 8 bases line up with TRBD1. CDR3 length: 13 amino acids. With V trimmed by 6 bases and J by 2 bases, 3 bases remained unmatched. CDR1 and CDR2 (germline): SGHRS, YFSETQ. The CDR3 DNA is TGCGCCAGCAAATACAGGGGGCAAGAGACCCAGTACTTC. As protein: CASKYRGQETQYF.

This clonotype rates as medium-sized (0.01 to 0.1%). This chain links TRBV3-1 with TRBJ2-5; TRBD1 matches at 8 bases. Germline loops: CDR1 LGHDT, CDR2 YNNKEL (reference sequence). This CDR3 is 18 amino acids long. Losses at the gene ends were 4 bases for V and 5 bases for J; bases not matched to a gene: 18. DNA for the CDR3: TGTGCCAGCAGCCCCTGGAGTGGAGGCAGGGGGCGCGCTGAGACCCAGTACTTC. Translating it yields CASSPWSGGRGRAETQYF.

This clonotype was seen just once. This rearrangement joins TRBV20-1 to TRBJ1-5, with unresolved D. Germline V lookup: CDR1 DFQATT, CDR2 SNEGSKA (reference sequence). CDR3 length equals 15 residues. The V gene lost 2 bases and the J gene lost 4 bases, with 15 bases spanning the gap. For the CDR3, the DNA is TGCAGTGCTAGAAGCGGGATCGCGTGGAATCAGCCCCAGCATTTT. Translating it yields CSARSGIAWNQPQHF.

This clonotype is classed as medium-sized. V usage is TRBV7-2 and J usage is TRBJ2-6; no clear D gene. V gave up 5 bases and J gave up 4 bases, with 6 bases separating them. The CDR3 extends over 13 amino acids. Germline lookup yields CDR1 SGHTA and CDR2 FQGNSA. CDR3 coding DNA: TGTGCCAGCAGCATAGGGGGGGCCAACGTCCTGACTTTC. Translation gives CASSIGGANVLTF.

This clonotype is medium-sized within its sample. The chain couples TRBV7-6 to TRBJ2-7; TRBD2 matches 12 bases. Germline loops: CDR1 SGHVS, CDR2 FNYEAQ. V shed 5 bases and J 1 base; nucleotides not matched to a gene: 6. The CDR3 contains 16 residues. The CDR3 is CASSRGLAGASYEQYF. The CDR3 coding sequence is TGTGCCAGCAGCCGGGGACTAGCGGGCGCTTCCTACGAGCAGTACTTC.

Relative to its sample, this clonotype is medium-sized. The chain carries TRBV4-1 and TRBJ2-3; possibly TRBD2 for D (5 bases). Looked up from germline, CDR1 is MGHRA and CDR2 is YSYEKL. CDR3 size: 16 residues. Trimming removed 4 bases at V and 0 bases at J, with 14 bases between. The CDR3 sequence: CASSLALAASTDTQYF. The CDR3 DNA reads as TGCGCCAGCAGCCTGGCCCTAGCAGCTAGCACAGATACGCAGTATTTT.

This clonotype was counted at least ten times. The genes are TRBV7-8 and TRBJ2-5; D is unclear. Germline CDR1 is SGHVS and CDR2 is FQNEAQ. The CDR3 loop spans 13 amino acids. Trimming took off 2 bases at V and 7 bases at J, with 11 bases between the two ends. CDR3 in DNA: TGTGCCAGCAGCTTACAGCGCGAAGGGACCCAGTACTTC. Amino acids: CASSLQREGTQYF.

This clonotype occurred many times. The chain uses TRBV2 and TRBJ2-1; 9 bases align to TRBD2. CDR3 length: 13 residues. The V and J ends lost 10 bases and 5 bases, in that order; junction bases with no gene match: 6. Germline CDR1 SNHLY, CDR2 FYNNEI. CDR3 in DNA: TGTGCCATCATGCGGGAGGGCCACAATGAGCAGTTCTTC. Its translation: CAIMREGHNEQFF.

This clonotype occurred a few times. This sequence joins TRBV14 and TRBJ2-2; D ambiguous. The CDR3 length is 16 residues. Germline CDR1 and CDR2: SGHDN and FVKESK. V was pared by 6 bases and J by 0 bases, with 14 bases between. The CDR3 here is CASSHLRPSNTGELFF. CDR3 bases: TGTGCCAGCAGTCATCTCAGGCCTTCGAACACCGGGGAGCTGTTTTTT.

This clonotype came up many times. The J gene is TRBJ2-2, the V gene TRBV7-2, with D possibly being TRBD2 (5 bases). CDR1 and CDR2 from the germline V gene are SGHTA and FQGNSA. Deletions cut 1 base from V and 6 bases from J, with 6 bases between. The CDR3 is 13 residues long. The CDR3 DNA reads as TGTGCCAGCAGCTTAGGAGGGTCCGGGGAGCTGTTTTTT. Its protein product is CASSLGGSGELFF.